This T cell receptor (beta chain) derives from a study of T cell repertoires in cytomegalovirus infection. Looking at the study overall: Indications came from public TCR beta signatures; they pointed to CMV infection and to a matching HLA type. Broader study findings: The study identified carriers of CMV plus the relevant HLA from cumulative public TCR beta family frequency. Ex vivo, HLA-C-restricted CMV-specific TCR beta clonotypes prevailed over the rest of the response.

Germline CDR1 reads MDHEN; CDR2 reads SYDVKM. There are 15 residues in the CDR3. V shed 4 bases and J shed 2 bases, with 15 bases lying between them. Comment on this clonotype: Antigen specificity is unknown.

MiXCR was run by TCRdb on the reads, yielding one entry per CDR3 protein. The repertoire consists of 400,000 to 550,000 distinct CDR3 sequences, with 11% occurring once and the leading ten covering roughly a tenth. The sequenced sample was PBMCs. This sequence originates from a human donor in good health (CMV status not recorded). Some clones in this sample may be carry-over from other donors' samples. J is TRBJ2-7 and V is TRBV28, with D unclear. The CDR3 DNA follows: TGTGCCAGCAGTTCCCCCTCCCGGATTACCTACGAGCAGTACTTC. Protein sequence: CASSSPSRITYEQYF.